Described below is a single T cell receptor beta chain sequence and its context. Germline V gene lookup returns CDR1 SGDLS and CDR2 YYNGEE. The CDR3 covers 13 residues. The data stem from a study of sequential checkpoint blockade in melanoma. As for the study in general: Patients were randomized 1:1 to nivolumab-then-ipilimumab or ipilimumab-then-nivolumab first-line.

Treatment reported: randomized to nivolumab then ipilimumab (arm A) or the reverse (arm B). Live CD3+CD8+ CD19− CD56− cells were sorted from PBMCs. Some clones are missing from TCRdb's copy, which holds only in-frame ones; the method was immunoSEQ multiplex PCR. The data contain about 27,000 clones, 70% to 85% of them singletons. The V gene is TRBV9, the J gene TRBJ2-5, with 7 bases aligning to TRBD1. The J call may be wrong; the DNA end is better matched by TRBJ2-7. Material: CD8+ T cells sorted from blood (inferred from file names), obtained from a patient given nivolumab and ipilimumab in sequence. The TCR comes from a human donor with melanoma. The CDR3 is CASSATGLGEQYF. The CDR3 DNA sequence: TGTGCCAGCAGCGCGACAGGGCTTGGCGAGCAGTACTTC.